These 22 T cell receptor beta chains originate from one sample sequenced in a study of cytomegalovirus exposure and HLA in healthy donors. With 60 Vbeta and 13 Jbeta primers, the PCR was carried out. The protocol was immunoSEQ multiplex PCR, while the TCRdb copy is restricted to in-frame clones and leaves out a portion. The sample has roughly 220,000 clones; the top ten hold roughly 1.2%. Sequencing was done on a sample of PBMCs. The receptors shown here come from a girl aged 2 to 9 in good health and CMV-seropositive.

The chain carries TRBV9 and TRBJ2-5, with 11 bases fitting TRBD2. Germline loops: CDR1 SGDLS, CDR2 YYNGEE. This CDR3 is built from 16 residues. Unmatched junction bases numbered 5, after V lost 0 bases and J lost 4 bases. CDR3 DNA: TGTGCCAGCAGCGTAGCGGTCACTAGCGGGAGAGAGACCCAGTACTTC. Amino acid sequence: CASSVAVTSGRETQYF.

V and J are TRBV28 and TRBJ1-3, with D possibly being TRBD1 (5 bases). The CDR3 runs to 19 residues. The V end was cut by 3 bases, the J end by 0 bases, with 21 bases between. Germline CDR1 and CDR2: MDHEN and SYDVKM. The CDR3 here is CASSFYPPGEFASGNTIYF. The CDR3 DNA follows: TGTGCCAGCAGTTTTTATCCGCCGGGGGAATTTGCCTCTGGAAACACCATATATTTT.

The CDR3 coding sequence is TGTGCCAGCAGCTTGGAAGGGTCAGGGCTAGGAGAGACCCAGTACTTC. The encoded protein is CASSLEGSGLGETQYF. The chain couples TRBV5-6 to TRBJ2-5; TRBD1 is a possible D gene (5 bases). Germline CDR1 is SGHDT and CDR2 is YYEEEE. The CDR3 spans 16 residues. V lost 0 bases and J 4 bases, leaving 16 bases between the germline ends.

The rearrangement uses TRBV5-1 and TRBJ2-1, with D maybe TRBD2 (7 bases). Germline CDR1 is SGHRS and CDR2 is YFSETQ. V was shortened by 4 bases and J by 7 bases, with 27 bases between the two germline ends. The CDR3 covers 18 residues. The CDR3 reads CASSTTPGAGSGGNEQFF. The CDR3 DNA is TGCGCCAGCAGCACGACCCCAGGGGCCGGGTCCGGGGGGAATGAGCAGTTCTTC. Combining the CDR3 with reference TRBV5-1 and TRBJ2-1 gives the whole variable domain KAGVTQTPRYLIKTRGQQVTLSCSPISGHRSVSWYQQTPGQGLQFLFEYFSETQRNKGNFPGRFSGRQFSNSRSEMNVSTLELGDSALYLCASSTTPGAGSGGNEQFFGPGTRLTVL.

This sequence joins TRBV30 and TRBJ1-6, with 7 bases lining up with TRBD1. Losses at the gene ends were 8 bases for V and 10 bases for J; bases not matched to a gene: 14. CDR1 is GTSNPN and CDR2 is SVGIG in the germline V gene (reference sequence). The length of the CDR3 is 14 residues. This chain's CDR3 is CALGQVALRSPLHF. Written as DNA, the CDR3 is TGTGCCCTTGGACAGGTCGCCCTTCGGTCACCCCTCCACTTT. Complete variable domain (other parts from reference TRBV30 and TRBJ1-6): SQTIHQWPATLVQPVGSPLSLECTVEGTSNPNLYWYRQAAGRGLQLLFYSVGIGQISSEVPQNLSASRPQDRQFILSSKKLLLSDSGFYLCALGQVALRSPLHFGNGTRLTVT.

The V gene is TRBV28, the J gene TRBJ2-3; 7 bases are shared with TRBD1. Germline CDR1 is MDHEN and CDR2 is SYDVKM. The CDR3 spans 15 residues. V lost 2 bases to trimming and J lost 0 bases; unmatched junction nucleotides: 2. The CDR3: CASSLRQGSTDTQYF. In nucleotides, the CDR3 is TGTGCCAGCAGTTTACGACAGGGTAGCACAGATACGCAGTATTTT.

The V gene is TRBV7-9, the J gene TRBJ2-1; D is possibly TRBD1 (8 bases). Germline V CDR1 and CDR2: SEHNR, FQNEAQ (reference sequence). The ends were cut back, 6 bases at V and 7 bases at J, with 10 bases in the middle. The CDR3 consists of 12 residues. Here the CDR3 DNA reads TGTGCCAGCAGACAGGGGGGGAATGAGCAGTTCTTC. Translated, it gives CASRQGGNEQFF.

This CDR3 is CASSESQTRLNTEAFF. The CDR3 nucleotides read TGCGCCAGCAGTGAGTCGCAGACAAGGCTGAACACTGAAGCTTTCTTT. The rearrangement uses TRBV10-1 and TRBJ1-1; D gene ambiguous. The CDR3 has 16 residues. In germline, CDR1 is WNHNN, CDR2 SYGVQD (reference sequence). V was pared by 0 bases and J by 0 bases, with 11 bases between.

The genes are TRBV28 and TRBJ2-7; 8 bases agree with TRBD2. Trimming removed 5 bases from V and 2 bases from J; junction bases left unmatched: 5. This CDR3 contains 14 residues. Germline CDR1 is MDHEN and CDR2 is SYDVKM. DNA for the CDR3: TGTGCCAGCAGTCAGGCGGGAGGCCCCTACGAGCAGTACTTC. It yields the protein CASSQAGGPYEQYF.

The CDR3 sequence: CASTLNRVGNTIYF. CDR3 nucleotides: TGTGCCAGCACTCTCAACAGGGTTGGAAACACCATATATTTT. The V call is TRBV28, the J call TRBJ1-3, with a tentative D call TRBD1 (6 bases). Germline V lookup: CDR1 MDHEN, CDR2 SYDVKM. CDR3 length equals 14 residues. Trimming left V 7 bases short and J 3 bases short, with 13 bases between. Using reference TRBV28 and TRBJ1-3 for the parts outside the CDR3, the full variable domain is DVKVTQSSRYLVKRTGEKVFLECVQDMDHENMFWYRQDPGLGLRLIYFSYDVKMKEKGDIPEGYSVSREKKERFSLILESASTNQTSMYLCASTLNRVGNTIYFGEGSWLTVV.

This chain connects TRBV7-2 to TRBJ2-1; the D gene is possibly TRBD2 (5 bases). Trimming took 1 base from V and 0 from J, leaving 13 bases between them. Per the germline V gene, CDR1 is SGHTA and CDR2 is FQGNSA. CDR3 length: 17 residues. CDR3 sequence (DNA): TGTGCCAGCAGCTTAGTGCCTAGCTCGAGCTCCTACAATGAGCAGTTCTTC. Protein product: CASSLVPSSSSYNEQFF.

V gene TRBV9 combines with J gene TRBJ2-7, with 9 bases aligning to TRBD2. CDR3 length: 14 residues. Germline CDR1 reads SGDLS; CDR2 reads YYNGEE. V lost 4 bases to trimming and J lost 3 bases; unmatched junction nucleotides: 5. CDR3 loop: CASSLSSGSYEQYF. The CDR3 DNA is TGTGCCAGCAGCTTAAGTAGCGGGAGCTACGAGCAGTACTTC.

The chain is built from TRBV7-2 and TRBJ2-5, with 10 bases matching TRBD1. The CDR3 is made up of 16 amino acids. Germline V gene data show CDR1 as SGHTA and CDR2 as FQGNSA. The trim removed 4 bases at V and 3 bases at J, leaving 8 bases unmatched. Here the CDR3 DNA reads TGTGCCAGCAGCTCGCCTCCGGGACAGGGGAAAGAGACCCAGTACTTC. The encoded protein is CASSSPPGQGKETQYF.

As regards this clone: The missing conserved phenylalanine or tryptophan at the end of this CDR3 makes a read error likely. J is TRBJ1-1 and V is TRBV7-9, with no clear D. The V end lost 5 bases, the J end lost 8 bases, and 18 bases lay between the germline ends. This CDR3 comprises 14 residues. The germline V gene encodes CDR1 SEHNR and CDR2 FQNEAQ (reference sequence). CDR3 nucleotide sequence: TGTGCCAGCAGCCAACTGGGTGGGGAGATCGAAGCTTTCTCT. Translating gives CASSQLGGEIEAFS.

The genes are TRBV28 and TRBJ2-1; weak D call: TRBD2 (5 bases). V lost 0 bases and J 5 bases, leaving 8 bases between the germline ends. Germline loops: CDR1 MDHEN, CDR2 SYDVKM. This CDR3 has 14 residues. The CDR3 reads CASSLWSGNNEQFF. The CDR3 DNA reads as TGTGCCAGCAGTTTATGGTCCGGGAACAATGAGCAGTTCTTC.

The CDR3 nucleotides read TGTGCCAGCAGCGGCACCGGGACTAGCGGCTACAATGAGCAGTTCTTC. Translated, it gives CASSGTGTSGYNEQFF. The V call is TRBV9, the J call TRBJ2-1; 11 nucleotides align to TRBD2. The CDR3 spans 16 residues. With 3 bases clipped from V and 3 bases from J, the junction kept 5 bases outside the gene matches. CDR1 is SGDLS and CDR2 is YYNGEE in the germline V gene.

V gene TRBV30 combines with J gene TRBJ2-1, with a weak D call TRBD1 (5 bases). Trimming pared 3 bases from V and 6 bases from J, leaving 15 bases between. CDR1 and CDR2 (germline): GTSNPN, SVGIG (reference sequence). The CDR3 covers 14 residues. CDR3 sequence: CAWRGRWVGNEQFF. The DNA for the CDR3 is TGTGCCTGGAGGGGGCGCTGGGTAGGCAATGAGCAGTTCTTC.

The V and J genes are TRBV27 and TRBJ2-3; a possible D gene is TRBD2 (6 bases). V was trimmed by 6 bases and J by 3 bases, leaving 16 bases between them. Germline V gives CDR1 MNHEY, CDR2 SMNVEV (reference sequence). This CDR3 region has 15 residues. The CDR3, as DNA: TGTGCCAGCAGCCCAAGAACCAGCGGGACAGATACGCAGTATTTT. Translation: CASSPRTSGTDTQYF.

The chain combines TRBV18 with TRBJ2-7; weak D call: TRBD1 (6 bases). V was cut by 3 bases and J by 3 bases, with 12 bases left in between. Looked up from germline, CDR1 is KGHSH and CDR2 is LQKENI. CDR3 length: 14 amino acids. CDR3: CASSPGTFGYEQYF. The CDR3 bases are TGTGCCAGCTCACCCGGGACATTTGGCTACGAGCAGTACTTC.

The CDR3 nucleotides are TGTGCCAGCAGTCCAATTAGCGGGAGCTCCTACAATGAGCAGTTCTTC. Amino acids: CASSPISGSSYNEQFF. This chain links TRBV2 with TRBJ2-1, with 9 bases matching TRBD2. The CDR3 consists of 16 residues. Trimming took 5 bases from V and 0 from J; bases not matched to a gene: 5. CDR1 SNHLY and CDR2 FYNNEI come from the germline V gene.

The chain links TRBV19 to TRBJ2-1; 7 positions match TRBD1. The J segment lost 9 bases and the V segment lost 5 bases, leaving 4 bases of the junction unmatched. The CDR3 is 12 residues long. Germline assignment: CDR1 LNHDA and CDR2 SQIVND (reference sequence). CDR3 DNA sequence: TGTGCCAGTAGTCTTGACAGGGTTGAGCAGTTCTTC. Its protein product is CASSLDRVEQFF.

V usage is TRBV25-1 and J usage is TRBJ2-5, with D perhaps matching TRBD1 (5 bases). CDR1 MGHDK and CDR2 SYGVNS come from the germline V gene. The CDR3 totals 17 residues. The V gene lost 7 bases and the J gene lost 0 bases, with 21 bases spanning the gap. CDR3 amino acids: CASNGRWAGPYQETQYF. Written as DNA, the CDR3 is TGTGCCAGCAATGGTAGATGGGCAGGGCCCTACCAAGAGACCCAGTACTTC.